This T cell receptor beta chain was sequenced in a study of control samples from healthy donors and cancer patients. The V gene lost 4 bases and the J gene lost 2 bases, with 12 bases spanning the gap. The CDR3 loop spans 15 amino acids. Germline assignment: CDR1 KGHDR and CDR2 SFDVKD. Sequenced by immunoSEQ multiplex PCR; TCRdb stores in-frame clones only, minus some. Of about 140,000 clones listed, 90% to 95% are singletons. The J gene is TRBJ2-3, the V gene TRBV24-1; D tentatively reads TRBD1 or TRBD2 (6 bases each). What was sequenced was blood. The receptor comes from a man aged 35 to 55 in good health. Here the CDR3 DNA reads TGTGCCACCAGTGAGGAGGGGGGCCTCACAGATACGCAGTATTTT. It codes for CATSEEGGLTDTQYF.